Below, 10 T cell receptor beta chains from the same sample are listed, as sequenced in a study of neoadjuvant anti-PD-1 for oral cavity cancer (dated by TCRdb to the early 2020s). The time point label here, explained by the study, means: before neoadjuvant nivolumab. The library was built by means of the immunoSEQ multiplex PCR assay. Imported from immuneACCESS, the table was reduced by TCRdb to in-frame sequences with V and J called. These copies leave out some clones; in studies compared against another copy, an unresolved V gene accounts for under half, and the cause of the remainder is not known. The sample has around 60,000 clones on record, approximately 79% of them singletons. The ten top clones hold around 2.6% of the sample. The sample here was PBMCs, taken before nivolumab (anti-PD-1) treatment. The receptors originated from a person between 40 and 80 years old with oral cavity squamous cell carcinoma.

This clone was found a few times. The chain recombines TRBV6-5 with TRBJ2-2, with no clear D. The length of the CDR3 is 12 residues. V was pared by 8 bases and J by 6 bases, with 10 bases between. From germline, CDR1 is MNHEY and CDR2 SVGAGI. The CDR3: CASGVFSGELFF. CDR3 DNA: TGTGCCAGCGGGGTTTTCTCCGGGGAGCTGTTTTTT.

This chain joins TRBV15 and TRBJ2-3, with 11 bases fitting TRBD2. This CDR3 contains 17 residues. After removal of 1 base from V and 4 bases from J, the junction contained 7 bases not matched to a gene. The germline V gene has CDR1 LNHNV and CDR2 YYDKDF (reference sequence). In DNA, the CDR3 is TGTGCCACCAGCAGAGGGGGACTAGCGGTCGTCTCAGATACGCAGTATTTT. This gives the protein CATSRGGLAVVSDTQYF.

This clone was detected once. The rearrangement uses TRBV25-1 and TRBJ1-4; D uncertain. Per the germline V gene, CDR1 is MGHDK and CDR2 is SYGVNS. The CDR3 runs to 15 residues. Trimming removed 6 bases from V and 4 bases from J, with 15 bases in between. The CDR3 reads CASRGGPQVNEKLFF. DNA for the CDR3: TGTGCCAGCAGGGGTGGCCCGCAAGTTAATGAAAAACTGTTTTTT.

The rearrangement joins TRBV5-1 to TRBJ2-3; 7 positions match TRBD2. With 5 bases clipped from V and 6 bases from J, the junction kept 6 bases outside the gene matches. The germline CDR1 and CDR2 sequences are SGHRS and YFSETQ. The CDR3 runs 13 residues. The CDR3 bases are TGCGCCAGCAGGGCCGGGACTACCGATACGCAGTATTTT. It codes for CASRAGTTDTQYF. Drawing the rest from reference TRBV5-1 and TRBJ2-3, the complete variable domain is KAGVTQTPRYLIKTRGQQVTLSCSPISGHRSVSWYQQTPGQGLQFLFEYFSETQRNKGNFPGRFSGRQFSNSRSEMNVSTLELGDSALYLCASRAGTTDTQYFGPGTRLTVL.

The rearrangement uses TRBV27 and TRBJ2-3; TRBD2 matches at 7 bases. From germline, CDR1 is MNHEY and CDR2 SMNVEV (reference sequence). The V and J ends lost 8 bases and 6 bases, in that order; junction bases with no gene match: 8. The CDR3 has 13 amino acids. The CDR3 loop is CASSAGASDTQYF. The CDR3 DNA is TGTGCCAGCTCTGCGGGAGCCTCCGATACGCAGTATTTT.

The V gene is TRBV19, the J gene TRBJ1-5, with 7 bases aligning to TRBD1. The CDR3 spans 16 residues. Germline CDR1 reads LNHDA; CDR2 reads SQIVND (reference sequence). Trimming removed 4 bases from V and 0 bases from J; junction bases left unmatched: 6. The CDR3 DNA reads TGTGCCAGTAGTAGACAGGGAGTAGCTAGCAATCAGCCCCAGCATTTT. This encodes CASSRQGVASNQPQHF. Using reference TRBV19 and TRBJ1-5 for the parts outside the CDR3, the full variable domain is DGGITQSPKYLFRKEGQNVTLSCEQNLNHDAMYWYRQDPGQGLRLIYYSQIVNDFQKGDIAEGYSVSREKKESFPLTVTSAQKNPTAFYLCASSRQGVASNQPQHFGDGTRLSIL.

This chain joins TRBV30 and TRBJ2-3; D is perhaps TRBD1 or TRBD2 (5 bases each). The CDR3 sequence is 15 residues long. V was clipped by 0 bases and J by 4 bases, with 14 bases between them. Germline CDR1 is GTSNPN and CDR2 is SVGIG (reference sequence). CDR3 in amino acids: CAWSVGGTTADTQYF. In DNA, the CDR3 is TGTGCCTGGAGTGTAGGTGGGACCACAGCAGATACGCAGTATTTT.

This chain links TRBV27 with TRBJ2-2; D might be TRBD1 (6 bases). Germline values: CDR1 MNHEY, CDR2 SMNVEV (reference sequence). The V end was cut by 7 bases, the J end by 2 bases, with 11 bases between. This CDR3 contains 14 residues. The CDR3 DNA reads as TGTGCCAGCACCCGGGACACAAACACCGGGGAGCTGTTTTTT. Amino acids: CASTRDTNTGELFF.

J is TRBJ2-1 and V is TRBV7-9; D is undetermined. V gave up 4 bases and J gave up 2 bases, with 9 bases separating them. The CDR3 sequence is 14 residues long. The germline V gene encodes CDR1 SEHNR and CDR2 FQNEAQ (reference sequence). CDR3 coding DNA: TGTGCCAGCAGCTCCCCAAGGACCTACAATGAGCAGTTCTTC. This translates into CASSSPRTYNEQFF.

The V call is TRBV6-1, the J call TRBJ2-7; D remains ambiguous. This CDR3 is 12 amino acids long. V lost 8 bases and J lost 1, with 9 bases in between. Germline loops: CDR1 MNHNS, CDR2 SASEGT. CDR3 sequence: CASGSESYEQYF. For the CDR3, the DNA is TGTGCCAGCGGCAGCGAATCCTACGAGCAGTACTTC.